The present entry profiles one TCR beta chain with its context. Its antigen is unknown. The sample is drawn from a study of cytomegalovirus exposure and HLA in healthy donors. Study results and caveats: The CMV antigen specificity of a few CMV-associated chains was confirmed through in vitro analysis. The authors enumerated over 150 TCR beta chains as linked to cytomegalovirus. Rare TCR sequences dominated, though some public TCRs recurred in many donors.

Germline CDR1 and CDR2: SGHDN and FVKESK. The V gene lost 0 bases and the J gene lost 7 bases, with 22 bases spanning the gap. CDR3 length equals 18 residues. TCRdb keeps only in-frame clones here, not all; method: immunoSEQ multiplex PCR. Counted here are about 140,000 clones, 70% to 90% occurring once; the ten biggest clones make up 7.9%. Sample: PBMCs. The receptor was isolated from a woman under 30 in good health and CMV-seropositive. The rearrangement links TRBV14 to TRBJ2-1; TRBD2 might be the D (6 bases). The CDR3 DNA follows: TGTGCCAGCAGCCAAGATGGCCTAGCGAGACCCCCTGGGAATGAGCAGTTCTTC. This translates into CASSQDGLARPPGNEQFF.